The text below deals with one T cell receptor (beta chain). The antigen remains undetermined. This CDR3 is 16 amino acids long. Trimming removed 3 bases at V and 5 bases at J, with 20 bases between. Germline CDR1 is SGHKS and CDR2 is YYEKEE (reference sequence). The data were taken from a study of T cell repertoires in cytomegalovirus infection. For the study at large: In the study, CMV epitopes included recently identified HLA-C-restricted and well-studied HLA-B-restricted ones. Both CMV infection and a matching HLA type were indicated by public TCR beta signatures. Study-wide points: Across the ex vivo response, the dominant clonotypes were HLA-C-restricted CMV-specific TCR beta clonotypes. Cumulated frequencies of public TCR beta families served to identify carriers of CMV plus the relevant HLA.

A single record per CDR3 protein comes from TCRdb applying MiXCR to the reads. This sample has approximately 1,000,000 distinct CDR3 sequences, with 31% found just once. Sequencing was performed on cultured CD8+ T cells from PBMCs, taken from culture after CMV antigen stimulation. This sequence originates from a human donor in good health (CMV status not recorded). Some clones in this sample may be carry-over from other donors' samples. The chain uses TRBV5-5 and TRBJ2-5; D ambiguous. This chain's CDR3 is CASSSDPLRTLETQYF. In nucleotides, the CDR3 is TGTGCCAGCAGCTCGGACCCATTAAGAACGCTGGAGACCCAGTACTTC.